A single sample gave rise to the 19 T cell receptor beta chains below, sequenced in a study of shared clonotypes between healthy human individuals. Data came from immunoSEQ multiplex PCR; TCRdb stores just in-frame clones and leaves some out. The table shows 1,400,000 or so clones, with approximately 98.5% occurring only once. The sample was naive CD4+ T cells sorted from blood. The subset denotes: CD45RA+ positively selected. All receptors derive from a man younger than 40 in good health.

Comments on this clone: This CDR3 is also generated by other DNA sequences in the sample. The CDR3 here is CASSPTGTGPYNEQFF. The DNA of the CDR3 is TGTGCCAGCTCACCGACCGGGACAGGGCCCTACAATGAGCAGTTCTTC. The rearrangement joins TRBV18 to TRBJ2-1; TRBD1 matches at 9 bases. Trimming cost V 3 bases and J 2 bases; bases outside gene matches: 5. Germline V CDR1 and CDR2: KGHSH, LQKENI. The CDR3 has 16 amino acids.

V and J are TRBV6-5 and TRBJ1-2; tentatively, D is TRBD1 (5 bases). Germline V CDR1 and CDR2: MNHEY, SVGAGI. Trimming pared 5 bases from V and 0 bases from J, leaving 10 bases between. This CDR3 is 14 amino acids long. CDR3 region: CASSDGHPNYGYTF. CDR3 in DNA: TGTGCCAGCAGTGATGGACATCCTAACTATGGCTACACCTTC.

The V call is TRBV29-1, the J call TRBJ2-1; D gene ambiguous. The germline V and J ends were trimmed by 4 bases and 8 bases, with 3 bases remaining between them. This CDR3 is built from 9 residues. Germline lookup yields CDR1 SQVTM and CDR2 ANQGSEA. CDR3 protein: CSVGYEQFF. The CDR3 region has the DNA TGCAGCGTTGGCTATGAGCAGTTCTTC.

The chain is built from TRBV5-4 and TRBJ2-7, with 10 nucleotides matching TRBD2. J lost 6 bases, V lost 2 bases, and 17 bases had no gene match. Germline V lookup: CDR1 SGHNT, CDR2 YYREEE (reference sequence). The CDR3 is 18 residues long. CDR3 residues: CASSFSVLSSGLASEQYF. In nucleotides, the CDR3 is TGTGCCAGCAGCTTTTCCGTACTTTCGTCGGGACTAGCGAGCGAGCAGTACTTC. The complete variable domain, with remaining parts taken from reference TRBV5-4 and TRBJ2-7, reads ETGVTQSPTHLIKTRGQQVTLRCSSQSGHNTVSWYQQALGQGPQFIFQYYREEENGRGNFPPRFSGLQFPNYSSELNVNALELDDSALYLCASSFSVLSSGLASEQYFGPGTRLTVT.

The genes are TRBV5-4 and TRBJ1-2, with D unresolved. The CDR3 contains 11 residues. V dropped 6 bases and J dropped 5 bases, with 8 bases sitting between them. CDR1 is SGHNT, CDR2 YYREEE, per germline (reference sequence). The CDR3 loop is CASMGTYGYTF. The CDR3 DNA reads as TGTGCCAGCATGGGCACATATGGCTACACCTTC.

The rearrangement uses TRBV7-2 and TRBJ2-5; tentatively, D is TRBD1 or TRBD2 (6 bases each). Per the germline V gene, CDR1 is SGHTA and CDR2 is FQGNSA. CDR3 length: 14 amino acids. With 5 bases removed from V and 4 bases from J, the gap between germline ends came to 14 bases. This chain's CDR3 is CASSNRGVSETQYF. For the CDR3, the DNA is TGTGCCAGCAGCAATAGGGGGGTCTCAGAGACCCAGTACTTC.

The CDR3 here is CASSQGGTSGFNEQFF. Written as DNA, the CDR3 is TGTGCCAGCAGCCAAGGGGGGACTAGCGGGTTCAATGAGCAGTTCTTC. V gene TRBV4-2 combines with J gene TRBJ2-1; 12 bases agree with TRBD2. Germline CDR1 is LGHNA and CDR2 is YNFKEQ. V gave up 1 base and J gave up 6 bases; unmatched junction bases: 4. The CDR3 spans 16 residues.

V usage is TRBV29-1 and J usage is TRBJ2-7; 9 bases fit TRBD2. CDR3 length: 15 residues. Germline trimming cut 8 bases from V and 2 bases from J; bases unmatched to any gene: 13. Germline V gene lookup returns CDR1 SQVTM and CDR2 ANQGSEA. The CDR3 nucleotides are TGCAGCACGACCGGTGGTAGCGGGAGTCCCTACGAGCAGTACTTC. This codes for CSTTGGSGSPYEQYF.

The genes are TRBV7-9 and TRBJ2-2; maybe TRBD2 (6 bases). Looked up from germline, CDR1 is SEHNR and CDR2 is FQNEAQ (reference sequence). The CDR3 length is 16 residues. Trimming cost V 6 bases and J 6 bases, with 20 bases left between them. In nucleotides, the CDR3 is TGTGCCAGCAGAGGGGAACCGCCTAGCGATTCCGGGGAGCTGTTTTTT. This codes for CASRGEPPSDSGELFF.

This chain uses TRBV5-1 with TRBJ2-5; possibly TRBD1 for D (6 bases). Per germline, CDR1 SGHRS and CDR2 YFSETQ. This CDR3 has 15 amino acids. Trimming removed 0 bases at V and 4 bases at J, with 13 bases between. As DNA, the CDR3 is TGCGCCAGCAGCTTGGCCCAGGGGAGTCGAGAGACCCAGTACTTC. Its translation is CASSLAQGSRETQYF. Complete variable domain (other parts from reference TRBV5-1 and TRBJ2-5): KAGVTQTPRYLIKTRGQQVTLSCSPISGHRSVSWYQQTPGQGLQFLFEYFSETQRNKGNFPGRFSGRQFSNSRSEMNVSTLELGDSALYLCASSLAQGSRETQYFGPGTRLLVL.

This CDR3 is CASSLSGTSVDEQFF. The CDR3 DNA is TGCGCCAGCAGCTTGAGCGGGACTAGCGTGGATGAGCAGTTCTTC. This chain joins TRBV5-1 and TRBJ2-1, with TRBD2 matching 10 bases. The V and J ends lost 1 base and 8 bases, in that order; junction bases with no gene match: 6. Germline values: CDR1 SGHRS, CDR2 YFSETQ. The CDR3 covers 15 residues.

This clone occurred once. This chain joins TRBV27 and TRBJ1-2, with D perhaps TRBD1 (5 bases). The germline gives CDR1 MNHEY, CDR2 SMNVEV (reference sequence). The CDR3 runs to 13 residues. V dropped 2 bases and J dropped 5 bases, with 9 bases sitting between them. The CDR3 is CASSLGQGYGYTF. The CDR3 coding sequence is TGTGCCAGCAGTTTAGGCCAGGGATATGGCTACACCTTC.

The chain recombines TRBV4-1 with TRBJ2-7; D is perhaps TRBD2 (5 bases). The CDR3 runs 13 residues. Deletions cut 4 bases from V and 5 bases from J, with 12 bases between. Per germline, CDR1 MGHRA and CDR2 YSYEKL. The CDR3 spells CASSLILVHEQYF. DNA of the CDR3: TGCGCCAGCAGCCTCATACTAGTTCACGAGCAGTACTTC.

The chain links TRBV28 to TRBJ2-1, with TRBD2 identical over 10 bases. Germline assignment: CDR1 MDHEN and CDR2 SYDVKM. CDR3 length: 15 residues. V shed 4 bases and J 8 bases; nucleotides not matched to a gene: 8. The CDR3 DNA reads as TGTGCCAGCAGTTCCATAGCGGGAGGTTTATATGAGCAGTTCTTC. Encoded protein: CASSSIAGGLYEQFF.

For the CDR3, the DNA is TGTGCCAGCAGCTTAATGGACATCGATGGTGAAAAACTGTTTTTT. Its protein product is CASSLMDIDGEKLFF. This chain uses TRBV7-9 with TRBJ1-4; tentative D call: TRBD1 (5 bases). V lost 2 bases and J 7 bases, leaving 14 bases between the germline ends. This CDR3 spans 15 amino acids. Germline CDR1 is SEHNR and CDR2 is FQNEAQ (reference sequence).

The chain joins TRBV5-1 to TRBJ1-3; perhaps TRBD1 as D (5 bases). Germline values: CDR1 SGHRS, CDR2 YFSETQ. Trimming took 0 bases from V and 0 from J, leaving 13 bases between them. This CDR3 region has 17 residues. The CDR3 region has the DNA TGCGCCAGCAGCTTGGCCCCCGGGGGGATCTCTGGAAACACCATATATTTT. Its protein is CASSLAPGGISGNTIYF. Supplemented by reference TRBV5-1 and TRBJ1-3, the full variable domain reads KAGVTQTPRYLIKTRGQQVTLSCSPISGHRSVSWYQQTPGQGLQFLFEYFSETQRNKGNFPGRFSGRQFSNSRSEMNVSTLELGDSALYLCASSLAPGGISGNTIYFGEGSWLTVV.

This sequence joins TRBV5-1 and TRBJ1-4; 9 bases match TRBD1. Germline V gives CDR1 SGHRS, CDR2 YFSETQ. V shed 4 bases and J 5 bases; nucleotides not matched to a gene: 6. The CDR3 totals 15 residues. CDR3 loop: CASSGRTGANEKLFF. As DNA, the CDR3 is TGCGCCAGCAGCGGAAGGACAGGGGCGAATGAAAAACTGTTTTTT. Filled out from reference TRBV5-1 and TRBJ1-4, the complete variable domain reads KAGVTQTPRYLIKTRGQQVTLSCSPISGHRSVSWYQQTPGQGLQFLFEYFSETQRNKGNFPGRFSGRQFSNSRSEMNVSTLELGDSALYLCASSGRTGANEKLFFGSGTQLSVL.

The J gene is TRBJ2-5, the V gene TRBV28; no firm D call. V was trimmed by 4 bases and J by 1 base, leaving 19 bases between them. CDR3 length: 17 residues. Germline V gene sequence: CDR1 MDHEN, CDR2 SYDVKM. This CDR3 reads CASSYLKPDRRQETQYF. CDR3 sequence (DNA): TGTGCCAGCAGTTACCTCAAGCCAGATCGGCGCCAAGAGACCCAGTACTTC.

This chain connects TRBV5-6 to TRBJ2-5, with 8 bases aligning to TRBD1. V was clipped by 4 bases and J by 4 bases; unmatched bases: 9. The CDR3 extends over 15 amino acids. Germline CDR1 SGHDT, CDR2 YYEEEE. CDR3 sequence: CASSGDRGFRETQYF. CDR3 nucleotide sequence: TGTGCCAGCAGCGGTGACAGGGGCTTCCGAGAGACCCAGTACTTC.